Shown below are 21 T cell receptor beta chains from a single sample sequenced in a study of shared clonotypes between healthy human individuals. Some clones are missing from TCRdb's copy, which holds only in-frame ones; the method was immunoSEQ multiplex PCR. Counted here are some 1.5 million clones, approximately 98% occurring once; the ten biggest clones make up 0.45%. The sample was naive CD4+ T cells sorted from blood. Subset reported: CD45RA+ positively selected. Source of these receptors: a young man in good health.

DNA for the CDR3: TGTGCCAGCAGCTTGGTTCAGGTTAACAATGAGCAGTTCTTC. Translation gives CASSLVQVNNEQFF. This rearrangement joins TRBV5-8 to TRBJ2-1; D is ambiguous. CDR1 and CDR2 (germline): SGHTS, YDEGEE. CDR3 size: 14 residues. Trimming removed 0 bases from V and 5 bases from J, with 9 bases in between.

A word on this clone: Other nucleotide sequences from this sample produce the same CDR3. The gene calls are TRBV5-1 and TRBJ2-7; unclear D gene. Germline V gene lookup returns CDR1 SGHRS and CDR2 YFSETQ. The CDR3 length is 14 residues. V lost 0 bases and J lost 2, with 9 bases in between. The CDR3 reads CASSLAGGTYEQYF. The DNA for the CDR3 is TGCGCCAGCAGCTTGGCCGGTGGCACCTACGAGCAGTACTTC.

V gene TRBV7-2 combines with J gene TRBJ2-5; D not resolved. The CDR3 runs to 11 residues. CDR1 and CDR2 (germline): SGHTA, FQGNSA. V lost 5 bases to trimming and J lost 6 bases, with 7 bases between them. This CDR3 is CASSQLQTQYF. For the CDR3, the DNA is TGTGCCAGCAGCCAACTCCAGACCCAGTACTTC. The complete variable domain, with remaining parts taken from reference TRBV7-2 and TRBJ2-5, reads GAGVSQSPSNKVTEKGKDVELRCDPISGHTALYWYRQSLGQGLEFLIYFQGNSAPDKSGLPSDRFSAERTGGSVSTLTIQRTQQEDSAVYLCASSQLQTQYFGPGTRLLVL.

This CDR3 is CASSITMAGTEAFF. The CDR3, as DNA: TGTGCCAGCAGTATCACCATGGCCGGGACTGAAGCTTTCTTT. The chain joins TRBV28 to TRBJ1-1; D gene unclear. Germline assignment: CDR1 MDHEN and CDR2 SYDVKM. Trimming cost V 5 bases and J 5 bases, with 15 bases left between them. The CDR3 sequence is 14 residues long. Supplemented by reference TRBV28 and TRBJ1-1, the full variable domain reads DVKVTQSSRYLVKRTGEKVFLECVQDMDHENMFWYRQDPGLGLRLIYFSYDVKMKEKGDIPEGYSVSREKKERFSLILESASTNQTSMYLCASSITMAGTEAFFGQGTRLTVV.

The rearrangement uses TRBV28 and TRBJ1-1; D ambiguous. This CDR3 has 11 amino acids. Germline CDR1 reads MDHEN; CDR2 reads SYDVKM. The V gene lost 7 bases and the J gene lost 6 bases, with 9 bases spanning the gap. CDR3 DNA sequence: TGTGCCAGCACCTTCGCCTCTGAAGCTTTCTTT. Protein sequence: CASTFASEAFF.

The chain combines TRBV19 with TRBJ2-1; D is possibly TRBD2 (5 bases). The CDR3 length is 13 residues. V was clipped by 3 bases and J by 7 bases, with 10 bases between them. Germline values: CDR1 LNHDA, CDR2 SQIVND (reference sequence). CDR3 sequence (DNA): TGTGCCAGTAGTATGCGGGCCGGAAATGAGCAGTTCTTC. Encoded protein: CASSMRAGNEQFF.

The chain combines TRBV7-2 with TRBJ2-7; D not certain. V was trimmed by 3 bases and J by 3 bases, leaving 12 bases between them. The CDR3 has 14 amino acids. Germline V lookup: CDR1 SGHTA, CDR2 FQGNSA. This CDR3 reads CASSFRGSYYEQYF. The CDR3 region has the DNA TGTGCCAGCAGCTTTCGAGGTTCCTACTACGAGCAGTACTTC. Variable domain in full (rest from reference TRBV7-2 and TRBJ2-7): GAGVSQSPSNKVTEKGKDVELRCDPISGHTALYWYRQSLGQGLEFLIYFQGNSAPDKSGLPSDRFSAERTGGSVSTLTIQRTQQEDSAVYLCASSFRGSYYEQYFGPGTRLTVT.

This chain uses TRBV28 with TRBJ2-7; D might be TRBD2 (5 bases). Trimming pared 4 bases from V and 0 bases from J, leaving 16 bases between. This CDR3 region has 16 residues. Germline values: CDR1 MDHEN, CDR2 SYDVKM. For the CDR3, the DNA is TGTGCCAGCAGTTCCCTACCGGACGGGATCTCCTACGAGCAGTACTTC. Amino acids: CASSSLPDGISYEQYF. Supplemented by reference TRBV28 and TRBJ2-7, the full variable domain reads DVKVTQSSRYLVKRTGEKVFLECVQDMDHENMFWYRQDPGLGLRLIYFSYDVKMKEKGDIPEGYSVSREKKERFSLILESASTNQTSMYLCASSSLPDGISYEQYFGPGTRLTVT.

V is TRBV18 and J is TRBJ2-5, with a possible D match to TRBD2 (5 bases). With 2 bases removed from V and 4 bases from J, the gap between germline ends came to 20 bases. CDR1 is KGHSH and CDR2 is LQKENI in the germline V gene. The CDR3 extends over 17 amino acids. For the CDR3, the DNA is TGTGCCAGCTCACCAATCAGGACTGATAACGCTGGAGAGACCCAGTACTTC. Residues: CASSPIRTDNAGETQYF.

This rearrangement joins TRBV7-9 to TRBJ2-1; D tentatively fits TRBD1 or TRBD2 (5 bases each). From germline, CDR1 is SEHNR and CDR2 FQNEAQ (reference sequence). V was shortened by 2 bases and J by 0 bases, with 8 bases between the two germline ends. CDR3 length: 15 amino acids. The DNA of the CDR3 is TGTGCCAGCAGCTTACCGGGACCCTCCTACAATGAGCAGTTCTTC. This encodes CASSLPGPSYNEQFF.

This chain uses TRBV28 with TRBJ2-7; TRBD1 matches at 8 bases. After removal of 3 bases from V and 9 bases from J, the junction contained 4 bases not matched to a gene. CDR1 and CDR2 (germline): MDHEN, SYDVKM. The CDR3 covers 12 residues. The CDR3 DNA is TGTGCCAGCAGTTTCTTGGACAGGGCGCAGTACTTC. It codes for CASSFLDRAQYF.

The chain recombines TRBV5-4 with TRBJ1-1; perhaps TRBD1 as D (5 bases). The CDR3 totals 15 residues. V dropped 4 bases and J dropped 5 bases, with 18 bases sitting between them. Germline V CDR1 and CDR2: SGHNT, YYREEE (reference sequence). CDR3 DNA sequence: TGTGCCAGCAGCGGACGGGTGGGGGGAGGAACTGAAGCTTTCTTT. Amino acid sequence: CASSGRVGGGTEAFF.

The CDR3, as DNA: TGTGCCAGCTCTTCCCCACCGGGGGCCGGGGAGCTGTTTTTT. Translating it yields CASSSPPGAGELFF. The chain carries TRBV18 and TRBJ2-2, with D possibly being TRBD2 (6 bases). The ends were cut back, 6 bases at V and 6 bases at J, with 14 bases in the middle. Germline V gives CDR1 KGHSH, CDR2 LQKENI. The CDR3 runs to 14 residues.

This clone showed up just once. The chain links TRBV29-1 to TRBJ2-2, with 8 bases lining up with TRBD1. The V segment lost 7 bases and the J segment 2 bases; nucleotides outside the gene matches: 6. Per germline, CDR1 SQVTM and CDR2 ANQGSEA. This CDR3 is built from 14 residues. In DNA form, the CDR3 reads TGCAGCGGAAGCAGGGGGCTAAACACCGGGGAGCTGTTTTTT. The encoded protein is CSGSRGLNTGELFF.

The chain has TRBV5-8 and TRBJ2-3, with no clear D. The CDR3 sequence is 13 residues long. CDR1 SGHTS and CDR2 YDEGEE come from the germline V gene. V gave up 4 bases and J gave up 5 bases, with 11 bases separating them. CDR3 nucleotide sequence: TGTGCCAGCAGCCCCACACCCATAGATACGCAGTATTTT. Its protein product is CASSPTPIDTQYF.

The chain carries TRBV5-4 and TRBJ2-5; D perhaps matches TRBD1 (5 bases). The V end was cut by 0 bases, the J end by 4 bases, with 13 bases between. Looked up from germline, CDR1 is SGHNT and CDR2 is YYREEE (reference sequence). The CDR3 totals 15 residues. CDR3 in amino acids: CASSLDAGQGETQYF. DNA for the CDR3: TGTGCCAGCAGCTTGGATGCAGGGCAAGGAGAGACCCAGTACTTC.

The chain couples TRBV28 to TRBJ2-7, with TRBD2 matching over 8 bases. This CDR3 comprises 16 residues. Unmatched junction bases numbered 12, after V lost 5 bases and J lost 3 bases. Germline values: CDR1 MDHEN, CDR2 SYDVKM. CDR3 residues: CASSPIPGLGGYEQYF. CDR3 bases: TGTGCCAGCAGTCCCATTCCGGGACTAGGAGGCTACGAGCAGTACTTC.

This clone was seen a few times. This chain joins TRBV20-1 and TRBJ2-1, with D unclear. The CDR3 spans 9 residues. V lost 3 bases and J lost 8, with 2 bases in between. Per germline, CDR1 DFQATT and CDR2 SNEGSKA (reference sequence). This CDR3 is CSASDEQFF. The DNA of the CDR3 is TGCAGTGCTAGCGATGAGCAGTTCTTC.

The rearrangement links TRBV7-9 to TRBJ2-7, with 10 nucleotides matching TRBD1. V dropped 7 bases and J dropped 3; count of bases not matched to a gene: 6. The CDR3 consists of 14 residues. Germline V gives CDR1 SEHNR, CDR2 FQNEAQ (reference sequence). As DNA, the CDR3 is TGTGCCAGCAACCACCGGGACAGGGGCTACGAGCAGTACTTC. Protein product: CASNHRDRGYEQYF.

This clone has just one count. V is TRBV7-2 and J is TRBJ2-7, with 7 nucleotides matching TRBD2. From germline, CDR1 is SGHTA and CDR2 FQGNSA. The CDR3 sequence is 17 residues long. J gave up 0 bases and V 3 bases, and 11 bases lay outside the gene matches. CDR3 sequence: CASSFPLAGDLSYEQYF. As DNA, the CDR3 is TGTGCCAGCAGCTTCCCCTTGGCGGGAGACCTCTCCTACGAGCAGTACTTC.

The chain combines TRBV15 with TRBJ2-2, with unresolved D. Germline V lookup: CDR1 LNHNV, CDR2 YYDKDF (reference sequence). The length of the CDR3 is 13 residues. Trimming pared 0 bases from V and 6 bases from J, leaving 5 bases between. CDR3 DNA sequence: TGTGCCACCAGCAGAGACGTCCCCGGGGAGCTGTTTTTT. This sequence encodes CATSRDVPGELFF.